These 5 T cell receptor beta chains share one sample of origin, sequenced in a study of blood T cell repertoires in COVID-19. The table came from immunoSEQ multiplex PCR; TCRdb's copy has only in-frame clones and leaves some out. The sample lists 90,000 or so clones, roughly 82% seen once, with around 25% in the top ten. Sequenced input: peripheral blood. These receptors were taken from a man between 60 and 75 years old with acute or convalescent COVID-19.

This chain uses TRBV3-1 (or the pseudogene TRBV3-2) with TRBJ1-3; TRBD1 might be the D (6 bases). Germline lookup yields CDR1 LGHDT and CDR2 YNNKEL (reference sequence). The CDR3 spans 13 residues. V lost 4 bases to trimming and J lost 6 bases, with 10 bases between them. CDR3 nucleotide sequence: TGTGCCAGCAGCCGGGCAGGGGAAAACACCATATATTTT. Its translation: CASSRAGENTIYF.

The V gene is TRBV4-2, the J gene TRBJ2-1; tentative D call: TRBD1 (6 bases). The V gene's germline CDR1 is LGHNA and CDR2 YNFKEQ. This CDR3 is built from 14 residues. V lost 2 bases and J lost 4, with 9 bases in between. The chain's CDR3 is CASSQITGYNEQFF. CDR3 DNA: TGTGCCAGCAGCCAAATTACAGGGTACAATGAGCAGTTCTTC.

The CDR3 loop is CASSPSTGLINTIYF. The CDR3 DNA reads as TGTGCCAGCAGCCCGTCGACAGGGTTAATAAACACCATATATTTT. The chain has TRBV7-2 and TRBJ1-3, with 7 positions matching TRBD1. The CDR3 spans 15 residues. Germline trimming cut 5 bases from V and 6 bases from J; bases unmatched to any gene: 10. Germline-derived CDR1 and CDR2 are SGHTA and FQGNSA.

This clone has just one count. V and J are TRBV7-9 and TRBJ2-1, with 8 bases that match TRBD2. The junction had 12 bases not matched to a gene; V was cut back by 1 base and J by 16 bases. The CDR3 spans 14 residues. Germline CDR1 is SEHNR and CDR2 is FQNEAQ (reference sequence). CDR3 DNA sequence: TGTGCCAGCAGCTTAGAGGGCGGCGGGGGGCGCCCTTTCTTC. Protein: CASSLEGGGGRPFF.

The chain is built from TRBV5-3 and TRBJ2-7; weak D call: TRBD2 (5 bases). TRBV5-3 is an ORF for which the function is uncertain. The CDR3 contains 17 residues. Trimming pared 4 bases from V and 5 bases from J, leaving 25 bases between. The CDR3 region has the DNA TGTGCCAGAAGCCCCCGGGGTCCTAGCATCAAGTCCCACGAGCAGTACGTC. This sequence encodes CARSPRGPSIKSHEQYV.